There are many counts of the clone carrying this T cell receptor (beta chain). These data are taken from a study of CD8+CD57+ T cells in acquired aplastic anemia. Genomic DNA acted as the template from which TCR beta VDJ combination and CDR3 sequence profiling were carried out. Using its own MiXCR run on the reads, TCRdb lists one record per CDR3 protein. The data contain 120,000 or so distinct CDR3 sequences, almost 40% of them singletons. Sequencing was done on patients that had shown CD8+CD57+ cell expansion by flow cytometry. The CDR3 covers 14 residues. The V and J ends lost 5 bases and 5 bases, in that order; junction bases with no gene match: 7. Per the germline V gene, CDR1 is SGHDT and CDR2 is YYEEEE.

This rearrangement joins TRBV5-6 to TRBJ2-5; 9 nucleotides agree with TRBD1. Sequenced sample: sorted CD4+, CD8+, or CD8+CD57+ T cells (not recorded which) from PBMCs. This clonotype originated in a human donor with aplastic anemia. CDR3 nucleotides: TGTGCCAGCAGTCCCGGGACAGGGTGGGAGACCCAGTACTTC. Protein sequence: CASSPGTGWETQYF.